This entry is about one T cell receptor (beta chain). Its antigen remains unknown. The sample originates from a study of T cells after yellow fever vaccination. CDR1 is GTSNPN and CDR2 is SVGIG in the germline V gene (reference sequence). The CDR3 runs 11 residues. V lost 2 bases and J lost 14, with 10 bases in between. 5'RACE template switching produced TCR cDNA carrying a universal primer site and UMIs. TCRdb reprocessed the 5' RACE reads with MiXCR, giving one entry per CDR3 protein. This table has roughly 330,000 distinct CDR3 sequences, 4% appearing once. General observations from the study: A faster peak, day 5 versus 15, was reached by the weaker secondary response. Post-booster samples contained most primary-vaccination clones (approximately 95% CD4, about 87% CD8).

The starting material was PBMCs, obtained 5 days after the yellow fever booster vaccination. V and J are TRBV30 and TRBJ1-6, with no clear D. This receptor was taken from a man aged 18 to 29 who received the YFV17D yellow fever vaccine. The CDR3 DNA is TGTGCCTGGAGTCCACAGAGTACCCTCCACTTT. Its translation is CAWSPQSTLHF.